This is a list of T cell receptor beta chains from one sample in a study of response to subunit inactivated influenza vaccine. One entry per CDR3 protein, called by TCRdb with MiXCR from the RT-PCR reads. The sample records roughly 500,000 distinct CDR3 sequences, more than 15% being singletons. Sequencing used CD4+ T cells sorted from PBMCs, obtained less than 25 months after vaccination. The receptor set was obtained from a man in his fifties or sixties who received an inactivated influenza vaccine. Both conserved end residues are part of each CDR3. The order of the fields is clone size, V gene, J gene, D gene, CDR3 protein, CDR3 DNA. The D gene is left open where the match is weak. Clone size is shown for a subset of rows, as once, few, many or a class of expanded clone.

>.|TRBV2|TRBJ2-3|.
CASSEGTVPLSTDTQYF
TGTGCCAGCAGTGAAGGGACAGTACCCCTTAGCACAGATACGCAGTATTTT
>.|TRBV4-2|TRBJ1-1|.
CASSQDILGGSEAFF
TGTGCCAGCAGCCAAGATATTCTGGGGGGCTCTGAAGCTTTCTTT
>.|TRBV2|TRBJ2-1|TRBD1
CASSSQGEMAEQFF
TGTGCCAGCTCTAGTCAGGGGGAGATGGCTGAGCAGTTCTTC
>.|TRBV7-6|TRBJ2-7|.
CASSLAVNYEQYF
TGTGCCAGCAGCTTAGCGGTCAATTACGAGCAGTACTTC
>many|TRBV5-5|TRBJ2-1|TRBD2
CASSASGGVYNEQFF
TGTGCCAGCAGCGCTAGCGGGGGAGTGTACAATGAGCAGTTCTTC
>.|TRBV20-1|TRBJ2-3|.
CSAESSDRTDTQYF
TGCAGTGCGGAGAGTAGCGACCGCACAGATACGCAGTATTTT
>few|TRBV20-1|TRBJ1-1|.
CSAQKTVEAFF
TGCAGTGCCCAAAAGACAGTTGAAGCTTTCTTT
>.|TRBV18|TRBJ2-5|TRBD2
CASSTNSGGRETQYF
TGTGCCAGCTCAACAAATTCGGGGGGTCGGGAGACCCAGTACTTC
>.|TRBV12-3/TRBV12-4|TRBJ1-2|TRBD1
CASRGDRAGGYTF
TGTGCCAGCAGAGGGGACAGGGCAGGCGGCTACACCTTC
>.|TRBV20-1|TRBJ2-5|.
CSATGREYQETQYF
TGCAGCGCGACGGGCAGGGAGTACCAAGAGACCCAGTACTTC
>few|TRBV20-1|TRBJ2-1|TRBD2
CSASTSGRSPNEQFF
TGCAGTGCTTCGACTAGCGGGAGGTCCCCTAATGAGCAGTTCTTC
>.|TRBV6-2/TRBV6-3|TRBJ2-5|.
CASSYGLAPWQETQYF
TGTGCCAGCAGTTACGGGCTAGCTCCGTGGCAAGAGACCCAGTACTTC
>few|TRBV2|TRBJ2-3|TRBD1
CASSESRDRSTDTQYF
TGTGCCAGCAGTGAAAGCCGGGACAGGAGCACAGATACGCAGTATTTT
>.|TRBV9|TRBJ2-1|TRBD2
CASSGRLAGGLWNEQFF
TGTGCCAGCAGCGGGAGACTAGCGGGGGGCCTTTGGAATGAGCAGTTCTTC
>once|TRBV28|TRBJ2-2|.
CASTLTNTGELFF
TGTGCCAGCACCCTCACAAACACCGGGGAGCTGTTTTTT
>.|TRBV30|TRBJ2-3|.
CAGDHAPLTDTQYF
TGTGCCGGCGACCACGCTCCACTTACAGATACGCAGTATTTT
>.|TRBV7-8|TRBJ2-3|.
CASSIRVRTDTQYF
TGTGCCAGCAGCATCAGGGTCCGCACAGATACGCAGTATTTT
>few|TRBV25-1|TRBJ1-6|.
CASSESGLLHF
TGTGCCAGCAGTGAATCAGGGCTCCTCCACTTT
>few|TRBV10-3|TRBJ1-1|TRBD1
CAISGWDRADDSEAFF
TGTGCCATCAGTGGATGGGACAGGGCTGACGACTCTGAAGCTTTCTTT
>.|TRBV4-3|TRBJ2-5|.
CASSQDTGQGTQYF
TGCGCCAGCAGCCAAGACACGGGGCAGGGGACCCAGTACTTC
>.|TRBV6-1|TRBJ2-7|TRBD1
CASSEAPIPGQGSDEQYF
TGTGCCAGCAGTGAAGCACCGATACCGGGACAGGGGAGCGACGAGCAGTACTTC
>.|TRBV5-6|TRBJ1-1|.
CASSLVSWAGAEAFF
TGTGCCAGCAGCTTGGTTTCGTGGGCGGGAGCTGAAGCTTTCTTT